The 13 T cell receptor beta chains below come from one sample, sequenced in a study of T cells in Graves' hyperthyroidism and ophthalmopathy. Researchers took RNA transcripts and amplified the TCR beta CDR3 regions from them. During a first-round RT-PCR of the TCR CDR3, the HTBI primer set was used. MiXCR was run by TCRdb on the multiplex PCR reads, yielding one entry per CDR3 protein. The repertoire holds hundreds of thousands of distinct CDR3 sequences, with roughly 14% as singletons. The sample consisted of blood. The receptors originated from a woman between 35 and 50 years old with Graves' ophthalmopathy.

This clonotype showed up just a few times. The rearrangement uses TRBV5-1 and TRBJ1-1; 7 nucleotides line up with TRBD1. Germline trimming cut 6 bases from V and 4 bases from J; bases unmatched to any gene: 6. Germline V gene sequence: CDR1 SGHRS, CDR2 YFSETQ. The CDR3 consists of 13 residues. The CDR3 DNA follows: TGCGCCAGCAACTTACAGGGGAGCACTGAAGCTTTCTTT. Encoded protein: CASNLQGSTEAFF. The full variable domain, in which reference TRBV5-1 and TRBJ1-1 provide the parts outside the CDR3, is KAGVTQTPRYLIKTRGQQVTLSCSPISGHRSVSWYQQTPGQGLQFLFEYFSETQRNKGNFPGRFSGRQFSNSRSEMNVSTLELGDSALYLCASNLQGSTEAFFGQGTRLTVV.

About this clonotype itself: This may be a read error, as it is one base from a much larger clone. The gene calls are TRBV7-2 and TRBJ2-7, with a tentative D call TRBD2 (6 bases). V was cut by 5 bases and J by 3 bases, with 32 bases left in between. Germline CDR1 and CDR2: SGHTA and FQGNSA. The CDR3 runs to 20 residues. CDR3 protein: CASSASLLWLRRVRDYEQYF. CDR3 coding DNA: TGTGCCAGCAGCGCGTCGTTGTTGTGGTTAAGGAGGGTACGCGACTACGAGCAGTACTTC.

This clonotype came up once. The chain employs TRBV2 and TRBJ2-3; 11 bases agree with TRBD2. The V segment lost 2 bases and the J segment 6 bases; nucleotides outside the gene matches: 4. This CDR3 region has 15 residues. Germline values: CDR1 SNHLY, CDR2 FYNNEI. CDR3 coding DNA: TGTGCCAGCAGTGAATGGTCTAGCGGGGGGGATACGCAGTATTTT. As protein: CASSEWSSGGDTQYF.

To note about this clonotype: This may be a read error: a much more frequent sequence differs by one nucleotide. V and J are TRBV6-4 and TRBJ2-7; TRBD1 agrees at 8 bases. The CDR3 totals 15 residues. The V gene's germline CDR1 is MRHNA and CDR2 SNTAGT. The CDR3 sequence is CASSITGGPSYVQYF. In DNA, the CDR3 is TGTGCCAGCAGCATCACAGGGGGACCTTCCTACGTGCAGTACTTC.

This clonotype was observed at least ten times. The V and J genes are TRBV29-1 and TRBJ2-5; 8 positions agree with TRBD1. The CDR3 covers 14 residues. Looked up from germline, CDR1 is SQVTM and CDR2 is ANQGSEA. V was clipped by 6 bases and J by 5 bases; unmatched bases: 11. CDR3 sequence reads: CSVRSGQGGETQYF. The CDR3 DNA reads TGCAGCGTGCGAAGTGGACAGGGCGGCGAGACCCAGTACTTC.

V is TRBV6-1 and J is TRBJ1-6, with 9 nucleotides matching TRBD1. Germline CDR1 and CDR2: MNHNS and SASEGT. The junction had 9 bases not matched to a gene; V was cut back by 7 bases and J by 8 bases. CDR3 length: 15 amino acids. The CDR3 nucleotides read TGTGCCAGCACCCTACAGGGGGCCAGGGATTCACCCCTCCACTTT. Translating gives CASTLQGARDSPLHF.

This clonotype was counted many times. The CDR3 reads CASSIGGTSNQPQHF. CDR3 DNA sequence: TGTGCCAGTAGTATTGGTGGGACCAGCAATCAGCCCCAGCATTTT. The gene calls are TRBV19 and TRBJ1-5; D is perhaps TRBD1 (5 bases). The V gene lost 3 bases and the J gene lost 1 base, with 10 bases spanning the gap. The CDR3 has 15 residues. Germline loops: CDR1 LNHDA, CDR2 SQIVND (reference sequence). The full variable domain, rest sourced from reference TRBV19 and TRBJ1-5, is DGGITQSPKYLFRKEGQNVTLSCEQNLNHDAMYWYRQDPGQGLRLIYYSQIVNDFQKGDIAEGYSVSREKKESFPLTVTSAQKNPTAFYLCASSIGGTSNQPQHFGDGTRLSIL.

This clonotype occurred many times. The rearrangement joins TRBV30 to TRBJ2-2; 8 positions agree with TRBD2. CDR1 and CDR2 from the germline V gene are GTSNPN and SVGIG (reference sequence). CDR3 length equals 15 residues. After removal of 8 bases from V and 4 bases from J, the junction contained 12 bases not matched to a gene. The CDR3 sequence: CAGSGSLLATGELFF. As DNA, the CDR3 is TGTGCCGGAAGCGGGAGCCTCCTTGCCACCGGGGAGCTGTTTTTT.

Concerning this clonotype: This may stem from a read error, because a much larger clone lies one nucleotide away. The DNA for the CDR3 is TGCGCCAGCAGCCGGGGGGACGGTGAAGCTTTATTT. This codes for CASSRGDGEALF. This chain joins TRBV5-1 and TRBJ1-1; D possibly corresponds to TRBD1 (5 bases). CDR1 is SGHRS and CDR2 is YFSETQ in the germline V gene. The CDR3 totals 12 residues. Supplemented by reference TRBV5-1 and TRBJ1-1, the full variable domain reads KAGVTQTPRYLIKTRGQQVTLSCSPISGHRSVSWYQQTPGQGLQFLFEYFSETQRNKGNFPGRFSGRQFSNSRSEMNVSTLELGDSALYLCASSRGDGEALFGQGTRLTVV.

This clonotype was seen repeatedly, ten times or more. The rearrangement links TRBV7-2 to TRBJ2-5; TRBD1 matches at 8 bases. The CDR3 has 15 residues. Germline CDR1 SGHTA, CDR2 FQGNSA. V lost 5 bases, J lost 9 bases, and 14 bases stayed unmatched. The CDR3 DNA reads as TGTGCCAGCAGCGCACTGGCAGGACAGGGTGTCTCCCAGTACTTC. This codes for CASSALAGQGVSQYF.

This clonotype appeared many times. The genes are TRBV7-3 and TRBJ2-7, with 7 bases aligning to TRBD1. The CDR3 length is 13 residues. J gave up 7 bases and V 5 bases, and 8 bases lay outside the gene matches. CDR1 and CDR2 (germline): SGHTA, FQGTGA. CDR3 residues: CASSPQQGWEQYF. CDR3 DNA: TGTGCCAGCAGCCCACAACAGGGGTGGGAGCAGTACTTC. The full variable domain, rest sourced from reference TRBV7-3 and TRBJ2-7, is GAGVSQTPSNKVTEKGKYVELRCDPISGHTALYWYRQSLGQGPEFLIYFQGTGAADDSGLPNDRFFAVRPEGSVSTLKIQRTERGDSAVYLCASSPQQGWEQYFGPGTRLTVT.

This clonotype was counted a few times. In DNA, the CDR3 is TGTGCCAGCAGCCATTCGGCCGCAGGGGGCCCTGAAGCTTTCTTT. Translated, it gives CASSHSAAGGPEAFF. The genes are TRBV7-9 and TRBJ1-1, with TRBD1 matching 8 bases. The germline gives CDR1 SEHNR, CDR2 FQNEAQ (reference sequence). Trimming removed 5 bases from V and 6 bases from J; junction bases left unmatched: 11. CDR3 size: 15 residues. Full variable domain (outside the CDR3, taken from reference TRBV7-9 and TRBJ1-1): DTGVSQNPRHKITKRGQNVTFRCDPISEHNRLYWYRQTLGQGPEFLTYFQNEAQLEKSRLLSDRFSAERPKGSFSTLEIQRTEQGDSAMYLCASSHSAAGGPEAFFGQGTRLTVV.

In this sample, this clonotype turned up a few times. This chain connects TRBV19 to TRBJ2-2; D possibly corresponds to TRBD1 (6 bases). CDR1 and CDR2 from the germline V gene are LNHDA and SQIVND (reference sequence). V was pared by 6 bases and J by 1 base, with 18 bases between. The CDR3 runs 17 residues. This CDR3 reads CASSFDSGTKNTGELFF. In DNA form, the CDR3 reads TGTGCCAGTAGCTTTGACTCCGGGACAAAGAACACCGGGGAGCTGTTTTTT.